This T cell receptor beta chain was sequenced for a study of T cell repertoires in cytomegalovirus infection. Study summary: Indications came from public TCR beta signatures; they pointed to CMV infection and to a matching HLA type.

The V gene lost 0 bases and the J gene lost 0 bases, with 8 bases spanning the gap. Germline loops: CDR1 MNHEY, CDR2 SVGEGT. The CDR3 has 15 amino acids. This clonotype was seen at least ten times. No antigen is known for it. TCRdb called the reads again in MiXCR, with one record for every CDR3 protein. Of 200,000 or so distinct CDR3 sequences listed, roughly a fifth are singletons. Study conclusions and caveats: Predominance within the ex vivo response was attributable to HLA-C-restricted CMV-specific TCR beta clonotypes. Individuals carrying CMV plus the relevant HLA were identified by cumulative frequency of public TCR beta families.

This sequence originates from a human donor in good health (CMV status not recorded). Some clones in this sample may be carry-over from other donors' samples. Source material: PBMCs. The chain links TRBV6-2 or TRBV6-3 to TRBJ1-2; D gene unclear. The CDR3 is CASSYSRRANYGYTF. CDR3 bases: TGTGCCAGCAGTTACTCCCGGAGAGCTAACTATGGCTACACCTTC.